This TCR beta chain was profiled in a study of cytomegalovirus exposure and HLA in healthy donors. Regarding the study as a whole: A later analysis found that most CMV-associated TCR beta chains appeared HLA-restricted. As a later analysis showed, a missense DCLRE1C variant was linked to trimming of TCR beta V- and J-genes. Compared with the roughly 700-donor mean, an Asian-associated ancestry cluster reportedly had fewer N-insertions, according to a later analysis.

As for this clone: Its antigen remains unknown.

Donors sampled were nominally healthy, though unrecorded immune exposures were likely. It was with 60 Vbeta and 13 Jbeta primers that the PCR ran. Sequencing was performed with immunoSEQ multiplex PCR; in TCRdb, only in-frame clones are kept and a portion is missing. The sample yields about 180,000 clones, around four fifths seen once. This receptor was obtained from a man aged 30 to 45 in good health and CMV-seronegative. Sequencing was performed on PBMCs.

CDR3 coding DNA: TGTGCCAGCAGTCTCCAGGGGTCCGGGTCACCCCTCCACTTT. Translating it yields CASSLQGSGSPLHF. This chain joins TRBV2 and TRBJ1-6, with D perhaps matching TRBD1 (6 bases). The CDR3 is 14 residues long. V was trimmed by 5 bases and J by 10 bases, leaving 15 bases between them. The germline V gene encodes CDR1 SNHLY and CDR2 FYNNEI.